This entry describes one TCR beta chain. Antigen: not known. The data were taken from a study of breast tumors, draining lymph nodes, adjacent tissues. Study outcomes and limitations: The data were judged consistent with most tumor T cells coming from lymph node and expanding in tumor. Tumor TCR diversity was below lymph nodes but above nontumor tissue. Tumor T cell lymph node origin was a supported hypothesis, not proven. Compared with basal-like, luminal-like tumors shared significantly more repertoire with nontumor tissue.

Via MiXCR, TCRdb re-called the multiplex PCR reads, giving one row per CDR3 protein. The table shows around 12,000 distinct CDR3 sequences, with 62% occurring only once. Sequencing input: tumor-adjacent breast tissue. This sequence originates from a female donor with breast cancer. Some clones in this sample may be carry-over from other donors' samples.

In DNA form, the CDR3 reads TGTGCCAGCACCGCAGGGGGCTTCACTGAAGCTTTCTTT. Translating it yields CASTAGGFTEAFF. The V call is TRBV28, the J call TRBJ1-1, with TRBD1 matching over 8 bases. From germline, CDR1 is MDHEN and CDR2 SYDVKM. This CDR3 region has 13 residues. The ends lost 7 bases at V and 4 bases at J; junction bases unmatched: 5.